The T cell receptor beta chain described here comes from a study of blood T cell repertoires in COVID-19. Whole-study context: Spain, Italy and the United States supplied samples that represented acute and convalescent COVID-19. From T cells, B-cell-depleted T cells, or PBMCs came the material, which was cDNA or gDNA.

Per the study methods: Estimated nucleated cell counts came from reference gene primer amplification. Libraries were prepared by immunoSEQ multiplex PCR; TCRdb keeps only in-frame clonotypes and omits some of them. V and J calls and clone size are those listed in that table; D and trimming were worked out from the DNA. Of hundreds of thousands of clones listed, about four fifths are singletons. This clone was picked up one time. CDR1 and CDR2 (germline): MNHEY, SVGAGI. With V trimmed by 7 bases and J by 4 bases, 10 bases remained unmatched. CDR3 size: 14 residues. The clonotype comes from a woman aged 40 to 50 with active or convalescent COVID-19. The source material was peripheral blood. The chain recombines TRBV6-5 with TRBJ2-7, with 7 bases identical to TRBD2. As DNA, the CDR3 is TGTGCCAGCATCGGGGGACTATCCGGATACGAGCAGTACTTC. As protein: CASIGGLSGYEQYF.